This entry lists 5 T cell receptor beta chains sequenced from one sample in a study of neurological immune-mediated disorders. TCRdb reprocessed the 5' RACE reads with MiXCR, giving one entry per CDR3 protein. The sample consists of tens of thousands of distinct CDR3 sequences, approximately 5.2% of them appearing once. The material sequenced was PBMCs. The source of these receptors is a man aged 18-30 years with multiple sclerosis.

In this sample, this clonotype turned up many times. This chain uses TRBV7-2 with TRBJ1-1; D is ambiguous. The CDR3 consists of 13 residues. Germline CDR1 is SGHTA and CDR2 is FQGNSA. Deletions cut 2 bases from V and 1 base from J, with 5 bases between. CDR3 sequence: CASSLMSNTEAFF. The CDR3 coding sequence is TGTGCCAGCAGCTTAATGTCGAACACTGAAGCTTTCTTT.

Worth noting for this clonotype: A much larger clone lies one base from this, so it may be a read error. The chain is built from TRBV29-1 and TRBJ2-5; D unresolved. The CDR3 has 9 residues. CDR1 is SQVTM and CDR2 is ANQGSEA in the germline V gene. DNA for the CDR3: TGCAGAGGAGACCGTTGTCGGGCCTTC. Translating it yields CRGDRCRAF.

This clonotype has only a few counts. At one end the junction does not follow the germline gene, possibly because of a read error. CDR3 sequence: CASSRTTGDNSPLNF. The CDR3 DNA follows: TGCGCCAGCAGTCGAACTACAGGGGATAATTCACCCCTCAACTTT. V is TRBV5-1 and J is TRBJ1-6; 7 nucleotides match TRBD1. The germline gives CDR1 SGHRS, CDR2 YFSETQ. The CDR3 sequence is 15 residues long.

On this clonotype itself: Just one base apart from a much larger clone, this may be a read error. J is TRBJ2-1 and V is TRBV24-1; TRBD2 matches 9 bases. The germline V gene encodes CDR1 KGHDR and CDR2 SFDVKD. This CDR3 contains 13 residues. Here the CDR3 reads CVTSEEKAGGQFF. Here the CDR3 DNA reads TGTGTCACCAGTGAGGAGAAAGCGGGAGGTCAGTTCTTC.

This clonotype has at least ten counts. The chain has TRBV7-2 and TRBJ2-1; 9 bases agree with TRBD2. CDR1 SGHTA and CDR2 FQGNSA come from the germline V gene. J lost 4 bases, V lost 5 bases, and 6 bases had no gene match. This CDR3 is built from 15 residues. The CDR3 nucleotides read TGTGCCAGCAGCCCGTCGCGGGGGGGTTACAATGAGCAGTTCTTC. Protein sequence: CASSPSRGGYNEQFF.